Presented here are 5 T cell receptor beta chains from one specimen sequenced in a study of blood T cell repertoires in COVID-19. TCRdb keeps only in-frame clones here, not all; method: immunoSEQ multiplex PCR. The data show just over 300,000 clones, about nine tenths seen once. The sequencing sample was made of peripheral blood. These TCRs come from a man aged 18 to 29 with active or convalescent COVID-19.

J is TRBJ2-2 and V is TRBV25-1; 9 bases map to TRBD2. This CDR3 is 14 amino acids long. V trimming: 3 bases; J trimming: 6 bases; junction bases outside the gene matches: 2. From germline, CDR1 is MGHDK and CDR2 SYGVNS. The CDR3 loop is CASSDRLAAGELFF. CDR3 nucleotides: TGTGCCAGCAGTGACAGACTAGCGGCCGGGGAGCTGTTTTTT.

V and J are TRBV13 and TRBJ2-7; 11 bases map to TRBD2. The length of the CDR3 is 16 residues. Germline V CDR1 and CDR2: PRHDT, FYEKMQ (reference sequence). V lost 5 bases to trimming and J lost 9 bases; unmatched junction nucleotides: 15. This chain's CDR3 is CASSTRLAGGGFGQYF. CDR3 DNA: TGTGCCAGCAGCACCCGCCTAGCGGGGGGCGGTTTCGGGCAGTACTTC.

The chain recombines TRBV5-1 with TRBJ1-5; TRBD1 aligns across 9 bases. The CDR3 spans 14 residues. After removal of 4 bases from V and 6 bases from J, the junction contained 5 bases not matched to a gene. Per the germline V gene, CDR1 is SGHRS and CDR2 is YFSETQ. DNA for the CDR3: TGCGCCAGCAGCATCGGACAGGGGAGTCAGCCCCAGCATTTT. It translates to CASSIGQGSQPQHF.

CDR3 coding DNA: TGTGCCAGCAGGTATAGCTCCTACGAGCAGTACTTC. Residues: CASRYSSYEQYF. This chain links TRBV6-5 with TRBJ2-7; no clear D gene. V was trimmed by 6 bases and J by 0 bases, leaving 6 bases between them. CDR1 MNHEY and CDR2 SVGAGI come from the germline V gene. The CDR3 loop spans 12 amino acids.

The chain carries TRBV5-4 and TRBJ2-7, with 10 bases that match TRBD2. Per the germline V gene, CDR1 is SGHNT and CDR2 is YYREEE (reference sequence). The CDR3 sequence is 15 residues long. V was pared by 4 bases and J by 3 bases, with 7 bases of the junction left unmatched. The CDR3 region has the DNA TGTGCCAGCAGCGTCCGACTAGCGGGTGTCTACGAGCAGTACTTC. The encoded protein is CASSVRLAGVYEQYF.